There are many counts of the clone carrying this T cell receptor (beta chain). The antigen is not known. The data are from a study of human T cells and chemical hapten exposure. Noted time point: healthy volunteer bleed at 6 weeks. Unfractionated whole blood served as the source for total RNA extraction. General study results and limits: Sensitization with DPC brought no change to TCRs above 1 in 1000 in frequency.

Unmatched junction bases numbered 5, after V lost 0 bases and J lost 4 bases. Germline V CDR1 and CDR2: ENHRY, SYGVKD. The CDR3 runs to 16 residues. TCRdb re-called the RACE reads through MiXCR, storing one row per CDR3 protein. This sample has about 82,000 distinct CDR3 sequences, with over 7% found just once. The sequence derives from a male donor in good health. Some clones in this sample may be carry-over from other donors' samples. Specimen: whole blood. The chain carries TRBV10-3 and TRBJ2-3; TRBD1 aligns across 9 bases. The DNA for the CDR3 is TGTGCCATCAGTGAGTCGCCGGGACAGGGTGCAGATACGCAGTATTTT. It codes for CAISESPGQGADTQYF.